One TCR beta chain is described in this entry. Together with a sample-barcoded 5' primer, a J-beta primer mix was included in a second PCR lasting about 7 to 12 cycles. From the 5' RACE reads, TCRdb called clonotypes with MiXCR, one entry per CDR3 protein. The sample records some 760,000 distinct CDR3 sequences, 20% to 25% being singletons. Germline V gene lookup returns CDR1 SGHTA and CDR2 FQGNSA. This CDR3 has 12 residues. The V end lost 5 bases, the J end lost 7 bases, and 8 bases lay between the germline ends. This entry belongs to a study of blood T cells in healthy people across ages. These records were also assigned to another study, of T cells of mothers and their children.

This chain joins TRBV7-2 and TRBJ2-2, with no clear D. The clonotype was recovered from a boy aged 10-17 years in good health. The sample comprised blood. The CDR3 nucleotides read TGTGCCAGCAGCGAACGTGTCGGGGAGCTGTTTTTT. Encoded protein: CASSERVGELFF.